This TCR beta chain was sequenced during a study of T cell responses to AZD1222 COVID-19 vaccine (TCRdb year 2021). With regard to the full study: AZD1222 recipients given second doses at about 4 weeks or at about 12 weeks were pooled, since spike-specific TCR depth and breadth were not found to differ between the two schedules. A total of just over 230 trial participants underwent TCR sequencing, of whom around 200 received two doses of AZD1222 and about 25 received two doses of the MenACWY control vaccine. Trial participants were enrolled by age into subgroups of 18-55, 56-69 and 70-plus years, and around 140, 26 and 57 TCR-sequenced participants, respectively, were included in these subgroups.

Findings and caveats that apply to the study as a whole: In the small 56-69-year group, the increase in depth fell short of significance, most likely because of low power. Only five or six AZD1222 recipients were SARS-CoV-2 seropositive at baseline, limiting conclusions about previously exposed vaccinees. Vaccine-associated CD4 TCRs spanned the whole spike protein, with dominant responses in regions 160-218 and 743-854. Because no samples from the day 14 peak response were available, repertoires could be characterized only after the peak T cell response. Participants were mostly white British, with more females than males. The authors suggested clonal diversity may have been underestimated. Reportedly, almost half of the unique spike-specific TCRs recognized epitopes lying outside the regions that are mutated in the B.1.351 and B.1.1.7 variants. Spike-specific TCR breadth and depth rose significantly after two AZD1222 doses compared with day 0 and with MenACWY recipients.

Cut back by 3 bases and 6 bases, the V and J ends lie 14 bases apart. The CDR3 measures 15 amino acids from cysteine to phenylalanine. Just CDR3 DNA is preserved here, 45 bases in frame from base 1. The germline V gene specifies KGHDR as CDR1 and SFDVKD as CDR2. The time point label here, explained by the study, means: baseline before first vaccination. Vaccinee samples came from UK trials COV001 and COV002, including a single-blind randomized controlled phase 2/3 trial of AZD1222 (ChAdOx1 nCoV-19) in healthy adults. For TCRbeta chain sequencing, PBMC samples from trial participants were taken at day 0 and at day 28 after the second dose. In its sample, this clone comes out as medium-sized (0.01 to 0.1%). Its antigen is unknown. Base qualities are not recorded, but no much larger clone differs from it by a single base. The CDR3 regions of human TCRbeta chains were subjected to immunosequencing. The paper's processing steps were these. Repertoire TCRs were matched against a reference library of SARS-CoV-2-specific TCRs generated with the MIRA antigen-specificity platform. Breadth was defined as the fraction of unique TCRs that were SARS-CoV-2-associated, and depth was defined as the fraction of total T cells that were SARS-CoV-2-associated. Using the MIRA data, each spike-specific TCR was assigned both to the spike region to which the TCR was reactive and to a CD4 or CD8 class. Log10-transformed breadth and depth values were compared by one-way ANOVA with Sidak's multiple comparisons tests. Here the immuneACCESS table is served through TCRdb, limited to in-frame sequences with V and J called. Missing clones are a known gap in these copies; in checked studies unresolved V genes cover under half, and the rest lacks a known reason. The V and J calls and the clone size are those of that table, but D and trimming were determined from the DNA. This sample comprises approximately 110,000 clones, 89% of them detected only once. Approximately 4.8% of the sample is in the top ten clones.

The material was peripheral blood, obtained on day 0 of AZD1222 vaccination. This TCR was sampled from an adult in good health. The rearranged chain carries TRBV24-1 and TRBJ1-5; TRBD1 is a possible D gene, resting on 6 matching bases. The CDR3 sequence is CATSDRSGASQPQHF. The DNA sequence reads TGTGCCACCAGTGATCGATCGGGGGCGAGTCAGCCCCAGCATTTT.